This entry features one T cell receptor beta chain sequence. Its matching antigen is unknown. The data stem from a study of blood T cells in healthy people across ages. General study findings and limits: PBMC samples, being unsorted, prevented any conclusive comparison of naive and antigen-experienced cells.

Using a J-beta primer mix together with a sample-barcoded 5' primer, a second PCR was run for roughly 7 to 11 cycles. Each cDNA molecule, via a template-switch adaptor with 12 random nucleotides, was tagged. All samples yielded 3 million or more CDR3-containing paired-end reads. TCRdb re-called the 5' RACE reads through MiXCR, storing one row per CDR3 protein. This sample has over 1,500,000 distinct CDR3 sequences; about 39% occur once, and the top ten carry under 25%. This CDR3 spans 14 amino acids. Germline V CDR1 and CDR2: SGDLS, YYNGEE. After removal of 0 bases from V and 10 bases from J, the junction contained 8 bases not matched to a gene.

Sequenced: blood. The V and J genes are TRBV9 and TRBJ1-1, with 8 nucleotides matching TRBD1. The TCR comes from a human donor in good health. CDR3 sequence reads: CASSVGRDRNGAFF. CDR3 sequence (DNA): TGTGCCAGCAGCGTAGGGAGGGACAGGAATGGAGCTTTCTTT.